These 20 T cell receptor beta chains were all obtained from the same sample, sequenced in a study of T cell repertoires in ileal Crohn's disease. The repertoire was sequenced with immunoSEQ multiplex PCR; TCRdb's copy has only in-frame clones and lacks some. Of over 4,500 clones in the sample, about four fifths were seen once. Material: ileal tissue. The receptors were sampled from an adult with Crohn's disease.

The chain links TRBV11-2 to TRBJ2-5; D gene uncertain. Between the trimmed V and J ends, which lost 5 bases and 2 bases, there was a span of 9 bases. The CDR3 contains 13 residues. CDR1 and CDR2 (germline): SGHAT, FQNNGV. The CDR3 region is CASSPDLQETQYF. For the CDR3, the DNA is TGTGCCAGCAGCCCCGACTTACAAGAGACCCAGTACTTC.

This chain links TRBV7-7 with TRBJ2-1; 7 bases align to TRBD2. V shed 3 bases and J 8 bases; nucleotides not matched to a gene: 4. This CDR3 has 13 residues. The germline V gene encodes CDR1 SSHAT and CDR2 FNYEAQ (reference sequence). The CDR3 sequence is CASSFGGSYEQFF. In DNA form, the CDR3 reads TGTGCCAGCAGCTTTGGCGGGAGCTATGAGCAGTTCTTC.

Written as DNA, the CDR3 is TGTGCCAGCAACACACAGGGAGGGGAGCAGTACTTC. It encodes CASNTQGGEQYF. This chain links TRBV2 with TRBJ2-7; D possibly corresponds to TRBD2 (7 bases). Trimming left V 7 bases short and J 7 bases short, with 14 bases between. This CDR3 is built from 12 residues. Germline loops: CDR1 SNHLY, CDR2 FYNNEI.

CDR3 loop: CASSLAQNTGELFF. The CDR3 coding sequence is TGTGCCAGCAGCTTAGCCCAGAACACCGGGGAGCTGTTTTTT. This chain joins TRBV7-9 and TRBJ2-2; D is ambiguous. V lost 0 bases and J lost 1, with 3 bases in between. This CDR3 spans 14 amino acids. Germline loops: CDR1 SEHNR, CDR2 FQNEAQ (reference sequence). Full variable domain (missing parts from reference TRBV7-9 and TRBJ2-2): DTGVSQNPRHKITKRGQNVTFRCDPISEHNRLYWYRQTLGQGPEFLTYFQNEAQLEKSRLLSDRFSAERPKGSFSTLEIQRTEQGDSAMYLCASSLAQNTGELFFGEGSRLTVL.

This chain links TRBV28 with TRBJ2-7; 10 nucleotides align to TRBD2. Per germline, CDR1 MDHEN and CDR2 SYDVKM. V trimming: 8 bases; J trimming: 5 bases; junction bases outside the gene matches: 6. This CDR3 spans 13 amino acids. DNA for the CDR3: TGTGCCAGCCAAGCGGGAGGGCCCAACGAGCAGTACTTC. Its translation: CASQAGGPNEQYF.

V gene TRBV5-1 combines with J gene TRBJ2-1, with 7 bases fitting TRBD1. The CDR3 extends over 13 amino acids. With V trimmed by 6 bases and J by 7 bases, 7 bases remained unmatched. Germline CDR1 SGHRS, CDR2 YFSETQ. CDR3: CASTRDSLNEQFF. As DNA, the CDR3 is TGCGCCAGCACCCGGGACAGCCTGAATGAGCAGTTCTTC.

The chain carries TRBV7-2 and TRBJ2-3; 7 nucleotides line up with TRBD2. Per the germline V gene, CDR1 is SGHTA and CDR2 is FQGNSA. The CDR3 is made up of 14 amino acids. V lost 2 bases, J lost 1 base, and 0 bases stayed unmatched. CDR3 protein: CASSLLAGTDTQYF. Written as DNA, the CDR3 is TGTGCCAGCAGCTTACTAGCGGGCACAGATACGCAGTATTTT.

The chain couples TRBV28 to TRBJ1-5; D is unclear. With 2 bases removed from V and 15 bases from J, the gap between germline ends came to 17 bases. The germline V gene has CDR1 MDHEN and CDR2 SYDVKM. The CDR3 is 13 amino acids. As DNA, the CDR3 is TGTGCCAGCAGTTTAGAGTACAACAGTTGGTTGCATTTT. Translation gives CASSLEYNSWLHF. Full variable domain (remainder filled in from reference TRBV28 and TRBJ1-5): DVKVTQSSRYLVKRTGEKVFLECVQDMDHENMFWYRQDPGLGLRLIYFSYDVKMKEKGDIPEGYSVSREKKERFSLILESASTNQTSMYLCASSLEYNSWLHFGDGTRLSIL.

In the case of this clone: Mismatch with germline at one junction end may stem from a read error. The chain links TRBV9 to TRBJ2-5; possibly TRBD2 for D (6 bases). Germline V CDR1 and CDR2: SGDLS, YYNGEE. The CDR3 length is 15 residues. DNA for the CDR3: TGTGCCAGCAGTCCTGGGGAGGTATGGCAGGAGACCCGGTACTTC. It yields the protein CASSPGEVWQETRYF.

The chain carries TRBV6-5 and TRBJ1-5, with D possibly TRBD1 on 6 matching bases. CDR1 is MNHEY, CDR2 SVGAGI, per germline. The CDR3 covers 13 residues. Trimming removed 5 bases from V and 4 bases from J, with 9 bases in between. The CDR3, as DNA: TGTGCCAGCAGTGATCAGGGGAATCAGCCCCAGCATTTT. Translation: CASSDQGNQPQHF.

The rearrangement uses TRBV11-2 and TRBJ2-3; 8 bases agree with TRBD2. Germline lookup yields CDR1 SGHAT and CDR2 FQNNGV. J gave up 0 bases and V 3 bases, and 5 bases lay outside the gene matches. The CDR3 totals 16 residues. The chain's CDR3 is CASSLIAGSSTDTQYF. CDR3 sequence (DNA): TGTGCCAGCAGCTTGATAGCGGGAAGTAGCACAGATACGCAGTATTTT. The full variable domain, its missing parts supplied by reference TRBV11-2 and TRBJ2-3, is EAGVAQSPRYKIIEKRQSVAFWCNPISGHATLYWYQQILGQGPKLLIQFQNNGVVDDSQLPKDRFSAERLKGVDSTLKIQPAKLEDSAVYLCASSLIAGSSTDTQYFGPGTRLTVL.

The V gene is TRBV29-1, the J gene TRBJ2-1; TRBD2 matches 10 bases. Germline V gene lookup returns CDR1 SQVTM and CDR2 ANQGSEA. The CDR3 has 18 amino acids. V dropped 5 bases and J dropped 7; count of bases not matched to a gene: 20. Written as DNA, the CDR3 is TGCAGCGTTTTACCTTATCTTTTCTCCGGGACTAGCGATAATGAGCAGTTCTTC. It encodes CSVLPYLFSGTSDNEQFF.

This clone was detected once. The rearrangement uses TRBV7-2 and TRBJ2-1; D may be TRBD2 (6 bases). The germline V gene has CDR1 SGHTA and CDR2 FQGNSA. V shed 1 base and J shed 0 bases, with 10 bases lying between them. The CDR3 is made up of 16 amino acids. Written as DNA, the CDR3 is TGTGCCAGCAGCTTAGTAGGAGGGATCTCCTACAATGAGCAGTTCTTC. It translates to CASSLVGGISYNEQFF.

This clone has only one observation. V is TRBV5-1 and J is TRBJ2-3; TRBD2 agrees at 11 bases. The germline gives CDR1 SGHRS, CDR2 YFSETQ. After removal of 5 bases from V and 10 bases from J, the junction contained 9 bases not matched to a gene. The CDR3 length is 14 residues. Written as DNA, the CDR3 is TGCGCCAGCAGGCTTTCGGTTAGCGGGGGGGCGCAGTATTTT. Its protein is CASRLSVSGGAQYF.

V is TRBV4-1 and J is TRBJ1-2; possibly TRBD1 for D (5 bases). The V end lost 0 bases, the J end lost 6 bases, and 11 bases lay between the germline ends. The CDR3 spans 14 residues. Germline V lookup: CDR1 MGHRA, CDR2 YSYEKL. The CDR3 DNA sequence: TGCGCCAGCAGCCAAGACAGGGAAAGAAATGGCTACACCTTC. It is translated as CASSQDRERNGYTF.

The V call is TRBV6-4, the J call TRBJ2-1; 9 bases fit TRBD1. Germline V CDR1 and CDR2: MRHNA, SNTAGT. CDR3 length: 19 residues. J was trimmed by 0 bases and V by 6 bases; bases with no gene match: 15. CDR3 in amino acids: CASSPMGTGMKSSYNEQFF. The CDR3 region has the DNA TGTGCCAGCAGCCCGATGGGGACAGGGATGAAGAGCTCCTACAATGAGCAGTTCTTC.

J is TRBJ2-5 and V is TRBV2; 9 bases agree with TRBD2. Per germline, CDR1 SNHLY and CDR2 FYNNEI. V was clipped by 6 bases and J by 4 bases; unmatched bases: 6. CDR3 length: 14 amino acids. In DNA, the CDR3 is TGTGCCAGCAGGGGGACGACTAGCGGAGAGACCCAGTACTTC. Its translation: CASRGTTSGETQYF. The full variable domain, with the rest looked up from reference TRBV2 and TRBJ2-5, is EPEVTQTPSHQVTQMGQEVILRCVPISNHLYFYWYRQILGQKVEFLVSFYNNEISEKSEIFDDQFSVERPDGSNFTLKIRSTKLEDSAMYFCASRGTTSGETQYFGPGTRLLVL.

The rearrangement uses TRBV14 and TRBJ2-7; unclear D gene. Trimming pared 7 bases from V and 0 bases from J, leaving 10 bases between. In germline, CDR1 is SGHDN, CDR2 FVKESK. This CDR3 has 13 residues. CDR3 nucleotides: TGTGCCAGCAAGGCGGCCGCCTCCTACGAGCAGTACTTC. As protein: CASKAAASYEQYF.

This chain joins TRBV30 and TRBJ1-2, with TRBD1 as a possible D gene (6 bases). The CDR3 consists of 12 residues. Germline CDR1 GTSNPN, CDR2 SVGIG (reference sequence). V lost 7 bases and J lost 4, with 13 bases in between. As DNA, the CDR3 is TGTGCCTCCACAGGGATAGGCTATGGCTACACCTTC. Translation: CASTGIGYGYTF.

CDR3 sequence: CASSQDSNQPQHF. DNA of the CDR3: TGTGCCAGCAGTCAGGATAGCAATCAGCCCCAGCATTTT. V usage is TRBV6-4 and J usage is TRBJ1-5; D uncertain. The V end lost 5 bases, the J end lost 0 bases, and 5 bases lay between the germline ends. The CDR3 consists of 13 residues. Germline V CDR1 and CDR2: MRHNA, SNTAGT.